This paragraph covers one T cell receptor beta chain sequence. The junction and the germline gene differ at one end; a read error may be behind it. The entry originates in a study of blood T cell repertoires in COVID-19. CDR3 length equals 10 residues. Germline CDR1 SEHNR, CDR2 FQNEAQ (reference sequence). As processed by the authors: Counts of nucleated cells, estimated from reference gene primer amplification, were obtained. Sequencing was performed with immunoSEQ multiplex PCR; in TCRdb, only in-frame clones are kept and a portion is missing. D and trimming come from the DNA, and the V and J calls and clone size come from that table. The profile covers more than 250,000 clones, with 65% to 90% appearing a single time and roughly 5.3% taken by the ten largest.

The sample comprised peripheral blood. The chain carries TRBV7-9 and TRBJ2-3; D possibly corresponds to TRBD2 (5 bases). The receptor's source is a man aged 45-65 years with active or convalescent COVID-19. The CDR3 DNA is TGTTCCAGCGGAGAAGATACGCAGTATTTT. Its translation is CSSGEDTQYF.